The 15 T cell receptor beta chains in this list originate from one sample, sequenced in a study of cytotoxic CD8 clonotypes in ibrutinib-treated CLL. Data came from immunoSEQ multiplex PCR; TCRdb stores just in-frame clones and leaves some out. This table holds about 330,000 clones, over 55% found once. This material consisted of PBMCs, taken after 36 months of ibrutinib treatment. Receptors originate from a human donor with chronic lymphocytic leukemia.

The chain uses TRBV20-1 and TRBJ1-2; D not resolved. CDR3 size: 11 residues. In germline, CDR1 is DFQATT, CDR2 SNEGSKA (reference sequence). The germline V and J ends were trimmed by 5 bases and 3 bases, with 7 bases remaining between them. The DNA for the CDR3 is TGCAGTGCTTTCATTCACTATGGCTACACCTTC. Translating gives CSAFIHYGYTF.

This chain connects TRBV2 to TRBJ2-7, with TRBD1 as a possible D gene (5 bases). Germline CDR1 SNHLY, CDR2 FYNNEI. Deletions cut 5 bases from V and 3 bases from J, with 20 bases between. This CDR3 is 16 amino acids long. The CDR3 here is CASSPIIRAGYYEQYF. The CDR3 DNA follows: TGTGCCAGCAGTCCCATTATACGGGCAGGGTACTACGAGCAGTACTTC.

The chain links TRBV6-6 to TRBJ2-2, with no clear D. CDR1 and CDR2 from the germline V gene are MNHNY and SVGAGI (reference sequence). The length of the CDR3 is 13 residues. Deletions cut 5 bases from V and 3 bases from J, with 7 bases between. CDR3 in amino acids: CASSGRDTGELFF. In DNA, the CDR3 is TGTGCCAGCAGTGGAAGGGACACCGGGGAGCTGTTTTTT.

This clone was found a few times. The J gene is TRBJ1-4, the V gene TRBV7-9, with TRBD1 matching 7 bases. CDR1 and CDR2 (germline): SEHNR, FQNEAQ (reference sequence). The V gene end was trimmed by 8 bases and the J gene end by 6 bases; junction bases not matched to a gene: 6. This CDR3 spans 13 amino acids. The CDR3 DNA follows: TGTGCCAGCCTGAACAGGGGAGATGAAAAACTGTTTTTT. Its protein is CASLNRGDEKLFF.

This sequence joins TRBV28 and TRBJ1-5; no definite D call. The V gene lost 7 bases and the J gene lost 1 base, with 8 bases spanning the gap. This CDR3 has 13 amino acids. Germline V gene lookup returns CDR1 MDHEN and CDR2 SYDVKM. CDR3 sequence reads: CASTPLSNQPQHF. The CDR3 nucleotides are TGTGCCAGCACACCTTTAAGCAATCAGCCCCAGCATTTT.

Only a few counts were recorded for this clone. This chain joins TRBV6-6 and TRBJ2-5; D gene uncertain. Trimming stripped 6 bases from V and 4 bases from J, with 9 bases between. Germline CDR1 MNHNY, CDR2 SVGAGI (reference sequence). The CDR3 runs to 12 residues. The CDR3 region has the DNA TGTGCCAGCAGCCTCCCGACAGAGACCCAGTACTTC. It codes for CASSLPTETQYF.

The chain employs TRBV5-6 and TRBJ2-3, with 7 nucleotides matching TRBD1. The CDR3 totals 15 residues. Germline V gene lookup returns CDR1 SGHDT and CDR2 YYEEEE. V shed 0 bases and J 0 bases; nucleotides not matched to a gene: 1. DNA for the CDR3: TGTGCCAGCAGCTTGGAGGGGGCCAGCACAGATACGCAGTATTTT. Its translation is CASSLEGASTDTQYF.

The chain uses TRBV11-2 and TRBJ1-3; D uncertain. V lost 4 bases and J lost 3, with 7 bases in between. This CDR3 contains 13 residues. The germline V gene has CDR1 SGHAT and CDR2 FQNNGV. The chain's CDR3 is CASSSPDGNTIYF. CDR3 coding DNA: TGTGCCAGCAGCTCCCCGGATGGAAACACCATATATTTT. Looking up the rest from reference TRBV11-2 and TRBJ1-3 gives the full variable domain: EAGVAQSPRYKIIEKRQSVAFWCNPISGHATLYWYQQILGQGPKLLIQFQNNGVVDDSQLPKDRFSAERLKGVDSTLKIQPAKLEDSAVYLCASSSPDGNTIYFGEGSWLTVV.

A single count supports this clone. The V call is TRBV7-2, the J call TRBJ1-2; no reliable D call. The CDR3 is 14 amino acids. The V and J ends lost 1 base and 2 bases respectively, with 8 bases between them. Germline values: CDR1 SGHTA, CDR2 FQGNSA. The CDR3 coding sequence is TGTGCCAGCAGCTTAGACTCGTGGAACTATGGCTACACCTTC. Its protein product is CASSLDSWNYGYTF.

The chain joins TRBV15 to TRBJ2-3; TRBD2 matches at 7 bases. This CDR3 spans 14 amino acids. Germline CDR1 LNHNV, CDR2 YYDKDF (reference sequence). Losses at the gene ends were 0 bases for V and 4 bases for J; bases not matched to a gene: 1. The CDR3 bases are TGTGCCACCAGCAGAGATCGGGGGGCAGATACGCAGTATTTT. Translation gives CATSRDRGADTQYF.

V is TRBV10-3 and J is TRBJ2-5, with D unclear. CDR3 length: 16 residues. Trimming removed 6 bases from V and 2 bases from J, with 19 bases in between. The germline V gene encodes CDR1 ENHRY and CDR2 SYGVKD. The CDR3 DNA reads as TGTGCCATCAGCGCCGGTGCCGGCATGGCACAAGAGACCCAGTACTTC. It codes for CAISAGAGMAQETQYF.

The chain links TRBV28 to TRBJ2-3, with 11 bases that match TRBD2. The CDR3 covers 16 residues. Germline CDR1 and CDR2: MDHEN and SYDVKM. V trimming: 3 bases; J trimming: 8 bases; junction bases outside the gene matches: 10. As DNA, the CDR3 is TGTGCCAGCAGTTTCGCAACTAGCGGGAGTTTGGGTACGCAGTATTTT. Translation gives CASSFATSGSLGTQYF. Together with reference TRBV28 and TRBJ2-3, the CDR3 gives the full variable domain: DVKVTQSSRYLVKRTGEKVFLECVQDMDHENMFWYRQDPGLGLRLIYFSYDVKMKEKGDIPEGYSVSREKKERFSLILESASTNQTSMYLCASSFATSGSLGTQYFGPGTRLTVL.

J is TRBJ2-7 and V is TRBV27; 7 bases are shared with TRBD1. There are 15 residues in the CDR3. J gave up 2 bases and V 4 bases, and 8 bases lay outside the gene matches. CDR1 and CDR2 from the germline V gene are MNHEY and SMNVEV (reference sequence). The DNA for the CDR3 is TGTGCCAGCAGTTCCAAGGGGGCCCTTGCCTACGAGCAGTACTTC. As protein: CASSSKGALAYEQYF.

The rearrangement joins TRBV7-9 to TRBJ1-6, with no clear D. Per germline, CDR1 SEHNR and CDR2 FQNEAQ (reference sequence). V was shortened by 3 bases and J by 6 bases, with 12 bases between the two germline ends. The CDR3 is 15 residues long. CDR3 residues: CASSLRQSGNSPLHF. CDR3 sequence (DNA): TGTGCCAGCAGCTTGCGGCAAAGCGGTAATTCACCCCTCCACTTT.

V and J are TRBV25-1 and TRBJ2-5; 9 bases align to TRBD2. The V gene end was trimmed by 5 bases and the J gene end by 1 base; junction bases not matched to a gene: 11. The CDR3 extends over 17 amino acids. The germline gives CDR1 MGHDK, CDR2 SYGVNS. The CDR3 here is CASSPRGAGGLQETQYF. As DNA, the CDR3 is TGTGCCAGCAGTCCCCGGGGAGCGGGGGGCCTCCAAGAGACCCAGTACTTC.